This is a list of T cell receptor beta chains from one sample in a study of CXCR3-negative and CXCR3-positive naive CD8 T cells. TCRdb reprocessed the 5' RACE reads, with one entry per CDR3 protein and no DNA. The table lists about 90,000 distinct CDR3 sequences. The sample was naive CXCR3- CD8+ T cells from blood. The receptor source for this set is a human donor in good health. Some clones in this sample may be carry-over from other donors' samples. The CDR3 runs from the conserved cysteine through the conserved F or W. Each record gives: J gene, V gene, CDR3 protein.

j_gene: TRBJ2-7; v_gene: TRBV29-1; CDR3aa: CSVPTGKSSYEQYF
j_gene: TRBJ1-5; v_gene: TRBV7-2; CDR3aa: CASSLQGVLTQPQHF
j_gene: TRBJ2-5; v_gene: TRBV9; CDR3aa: CASSVVTSGQETQYF
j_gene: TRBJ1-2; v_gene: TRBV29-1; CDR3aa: CSVQGIDGEGGYGYTF
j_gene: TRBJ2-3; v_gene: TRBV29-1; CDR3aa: CSVDETGITDTQYF
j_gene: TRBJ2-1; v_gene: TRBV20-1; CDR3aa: CSAQVDNEQFF
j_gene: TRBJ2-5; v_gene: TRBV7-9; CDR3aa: CASGGVRETQYF
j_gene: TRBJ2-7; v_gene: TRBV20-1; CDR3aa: CSARDTGTGAWYEQYF
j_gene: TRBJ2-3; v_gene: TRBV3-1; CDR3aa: CASSPQLGVDTQYF
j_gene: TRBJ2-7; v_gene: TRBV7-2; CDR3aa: CASSLGSASSYEQYF
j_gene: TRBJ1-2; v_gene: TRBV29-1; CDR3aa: CSVDEDRGDYGYTF
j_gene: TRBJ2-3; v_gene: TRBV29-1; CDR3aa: CSVYRLADPTDTQYF
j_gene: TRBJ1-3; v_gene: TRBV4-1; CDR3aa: CASSQVTGRGHGNTIYF
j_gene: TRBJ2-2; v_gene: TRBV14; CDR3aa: CASSQDWGATGELFF
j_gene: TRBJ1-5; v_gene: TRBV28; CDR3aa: CASSLGQPSQPQHF
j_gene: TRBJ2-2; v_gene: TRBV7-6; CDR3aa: CASSFSQAPGYGELFF
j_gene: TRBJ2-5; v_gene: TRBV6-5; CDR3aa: CASSLTPGQGAETQYF
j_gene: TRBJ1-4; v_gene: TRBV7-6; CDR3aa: CASTSDRGGEKLFF
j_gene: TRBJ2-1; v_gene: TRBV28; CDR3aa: CASSTHRGKWYNEQFF
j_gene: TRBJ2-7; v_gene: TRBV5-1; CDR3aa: CASSLSPSGPYEQYF
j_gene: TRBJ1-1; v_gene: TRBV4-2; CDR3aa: CASSQGGTSEAFF
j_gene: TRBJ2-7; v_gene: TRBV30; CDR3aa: CAWSDGNREGEQYF
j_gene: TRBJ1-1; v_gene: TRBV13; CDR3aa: CASSLTRQEAFF
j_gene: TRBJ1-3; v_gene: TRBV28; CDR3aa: CASTPGGSSGNTIYF
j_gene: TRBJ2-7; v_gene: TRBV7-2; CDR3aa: CASGQTVSYEQYF
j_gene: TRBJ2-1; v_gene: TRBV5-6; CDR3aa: CASSSVGVNEQFF
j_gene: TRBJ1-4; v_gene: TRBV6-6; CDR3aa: CASSSTVATPGGEKLFF
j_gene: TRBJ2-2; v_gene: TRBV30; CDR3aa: CAWSEGTRPGELFF
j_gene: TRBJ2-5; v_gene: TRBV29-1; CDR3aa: CSVEFWPQQETQYF
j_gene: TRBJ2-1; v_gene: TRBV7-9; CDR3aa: CASSLTLGNEQFF
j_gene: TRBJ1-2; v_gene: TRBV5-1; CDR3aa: CASSLGQGEEEYGYTF
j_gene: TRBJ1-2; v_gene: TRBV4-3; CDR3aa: CASSQEVSRGTGLFGYTF
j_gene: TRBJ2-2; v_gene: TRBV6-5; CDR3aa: CASSYPMDRGRTGELFF
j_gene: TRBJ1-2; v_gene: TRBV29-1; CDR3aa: CSVGGGGDYGYTF
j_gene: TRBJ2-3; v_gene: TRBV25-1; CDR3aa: CASSKGDSTDTQYF
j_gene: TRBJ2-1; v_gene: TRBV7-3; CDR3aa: CASSTLAGGSNEQFF
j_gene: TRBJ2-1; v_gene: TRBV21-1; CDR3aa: CASSRWISYNEQFF
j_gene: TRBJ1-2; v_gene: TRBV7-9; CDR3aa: CASSEPRLGGYGYTF
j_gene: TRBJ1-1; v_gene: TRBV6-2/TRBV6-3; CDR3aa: CASSYPDSLNTEAFF
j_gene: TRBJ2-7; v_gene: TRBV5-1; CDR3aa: CASSLGVTGDPYEQYF
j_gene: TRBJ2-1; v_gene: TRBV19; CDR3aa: CASSTSGNEQFF
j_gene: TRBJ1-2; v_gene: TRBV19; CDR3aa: CASSIGGGQVIYGYTF
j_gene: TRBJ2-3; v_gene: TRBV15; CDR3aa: CATSIVAGATDTQYF
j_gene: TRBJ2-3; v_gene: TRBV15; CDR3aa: CATSRSNGVADTQYF
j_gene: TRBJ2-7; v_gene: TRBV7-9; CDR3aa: CASSLSEIYEQYF
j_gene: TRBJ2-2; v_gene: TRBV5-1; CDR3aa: CASSLAGGTGELFF